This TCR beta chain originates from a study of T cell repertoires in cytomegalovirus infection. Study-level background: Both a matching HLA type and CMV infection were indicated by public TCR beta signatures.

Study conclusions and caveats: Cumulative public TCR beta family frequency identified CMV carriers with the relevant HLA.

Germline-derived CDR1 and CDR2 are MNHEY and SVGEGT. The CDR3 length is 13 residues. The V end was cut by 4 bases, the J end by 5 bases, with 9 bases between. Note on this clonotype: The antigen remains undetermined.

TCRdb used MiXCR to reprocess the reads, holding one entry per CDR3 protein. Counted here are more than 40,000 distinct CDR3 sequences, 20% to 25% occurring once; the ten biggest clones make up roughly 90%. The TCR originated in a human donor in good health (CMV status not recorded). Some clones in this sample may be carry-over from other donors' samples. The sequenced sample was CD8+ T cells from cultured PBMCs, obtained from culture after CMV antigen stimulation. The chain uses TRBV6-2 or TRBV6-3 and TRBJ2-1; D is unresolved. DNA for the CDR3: TGTGCCAGCAGTTTGTCCGACGACAATGAGCAGTTCTTC. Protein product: CASSLSDDNEQFF.